This TCR beta chain came from a study of T-cell memory formation after mild COVID-19. Trimming pared 0 bases from V and 2 bases from J, leaving 9 bases between. Per germline, CDR1 MGHRA and CDR2 YSYEKL. CDR3 length: 15 residues. TCRalpha and TCRbeta libraries used 5'RACE with constant-segment primers and UMIs. Each CDR3 protein is one row after TCRdb ran MiXCR on the 5' RACE reads. This table holds about 310,000 distinct CDR3 sequences, 19% found once. This clonotype showed up just a few times. The origin of this receptor is a man between 18 and 35 years old who had mild COVID-19 (a few samples of this study predate the infection). Cell type and time point are not known. Sequenced input: PBMCs or a T cell subset sorted from them (not recorded which). The rearrangement joins TRBV4-1 to TRBJ2-3; D call uncertain. The DNA of the CDR3 is TGCGCCAGCAGCCAAGATGGCACCGCCACAGATACGCAGTATTTT. Translation gives CASSQDGTATDTQYF.